What follows are 31 T cell receptor beta chains derived from one specimen sequenced in a study of cytomegalovirus exposure and HLA in healthy donors. The PCR had 60 Vbeta and 13 Jbeta primers. This table comes from immunoSEQ multiplex PCR, and its TCRdb copy is limited to in-frame clones, with some not included. The table includes about 170,000 clones, over 75% detected once. Sequencing input: PBMCs. These receptors were taken from a woman aged 45-60 years in good health and CMV-seropositive.

The V call is TRBV18, the J call TRBJ2-5; 7 bases agree with TRBD1. V gave up 2 bases and J gave up 11 bases; unmatched junction bases: 8. The CDR3 consists of 13 residues. The germline CDR1 and CDR2 sequences are KGHSH and LQKENI. The CDR3 DNA is TGTGCCAGCTCACCAGGACAGGCCGAGGAGCAGTACTTC. It encodes CASSPGQAEEQYF.

The rearrangement joins TRBV20-1 to TRBJ1-1; no clear D. This CDR3 spans 11 amino acids. V lost 1 base and J lost 8, with 8 bases in between. Per the germline V gene, CDR1 is DFQATT and CDR2 is SNEGSKA (reference sequence). The CDR3 DNA reads as TGCAGTGCTAGAGCTACAGCCGAAGCTTTCTTT. Residues: CSARATAEAFF.

V and J are TRBV30 and TRBJ1-3; TRBD1 matches at 11 bases. V trimming: 7 bases; J trimming: 15 bases; junction bases outside the gene matches: 20. The CDR3 contains 15 residues. Germline CDR1 and CDR2: GTSNPN and SVGIG (reference sequence). DNA for the CDR3: TGTGCCTCAAACACCATCGGGACAGGGGGTACCCCTCAATATTTT. This encodes CASNTIGTGGTPQYF.

The chain employs TRBV6-5 and TRBJ1-2; 8 bases line up with TRBD1. V trimming: 0 bases; J trimming: 8 bases; junction bases outside the gene matches: 8. Germline lookup yields CDR1 MNHEY and CDR2 SVGAGI. The CDR3 loop spans 15 amino acids. In DNA, the CDR3 is TGTGCCAGCAGTTACTCTGCAGGGGGCGTATTCGGCTACACCTTC. This translates into CASSYSAGGVFGYTF.

This clone has a single count. The chain employs TRBV7-2 and TRBJ1-1; D is uncertain. CDR1 SGHTA and CDR2 FQGNSA come from the germline V gene. The V and J ends lost 5 bases and 3 bases respectively, with 4 bases between them. CDR3 length: 11 amino acids. The CDR3 region is CASSRHTEAFF. The DNA of the CDR3 is TGTGCCAGCAGCCGTCACACTGAAGCTTTCTTT.

Points on this clone: One junction end does not reproduce the germline sequence, and a read error may be involved. This chain connects TRBV7-9 to TRBJ2-2; TRBD1 matches at 7 bases. CDR1 SEHNR and CDR2 FQNEAQ come from the germline V gene (reference sequence). The CDR3 is 16 residues long. CDR3 nucleotides: TGTTCCAGCCTCTATCCGGGGACAGTGAGCATGGGGGAGCTGTTTTTT. This encodes CSSLYPGTVSMGELFF.

A few counts support this clone. The V call is TRBV19, the J call TRBJ2-2, with D possibly matching TRBD1 (6 bases). Germline CDR1 LNHDA, CDR2 SQIVND (reference sequence). This CDR3 spans 15 amino acids. Trimming left V 3 bases short and J 6 bases short, with 14 bases between. The CDR3 DNA reads TGTGCCAGTAGTATCCCTCAGACAGGTGCCGGGGAGCTGTTTTTT. Amino acid sequence: CASSIPQTGAGELFF.

V is TRBV6-4 and J is TRBJ2-7; 11 positions match TRBD2. The CDR3 totals 13 residues. Germline CDR1 is MRHNA and CDR2 is SNTAGT. Trimming at V came to 4 bases and at J to 6 bases, leaving 2 bases not matched to a gene. The CDR3 reads CASSGLAGSEQYF. CDR3 in DNA: TGTGCCAGCAGTGGACTAGCGGGATCCGAGCAGTACTTC.

The chain employs TRBV4-3 and TRBJ2-3; TRBD2 matches 10 bases. V shed 1 base and J 7 bases; nucleotides not matched to a gene: 8. Germline V gives CDR1 LGHNA, CDR2 YSLEER. The CDR3 runs to 16 residues. CDR3 bases: TGCGCCAGCAGCCAAGGGATTAGCGGGAGGAGGTATACGCAGTATTTT. It codes for CASSQGISGRRYTQYF.

V and J are TRBV18 and TRBJ2-7; 8 nucleotides align to TRBD1. There are 15 residues in the CDR3. Trimming removed 0 bases from V and 2 bases from J; junction bases left unmatched: 3. Germline-derived CDR1 and CDR2 are KGHSH and LQKENI. This CDR3 reads CASSPPGTGAYEQYF. CDR3 bases: TGTGCCAGCTCACCACCCGGGACAGGCGCCTACGAGCAGTACTTC.

The chain uses TRBV4-1 and TRBJ1-5; D unclear. Deletions cut 2 bases from V and 0 bases from J, with 14 bases between. CDR3 length: 17 amino acids. From germline, CDR1 is MGHRA and CDR2 YSYEKL. CDR3 in DNA: TGCGCCAGCAGCCAACGTCGAGGTGCGGATAGCAATCAGCCCCAGCATTTT. Protein sequence: CASSQRRGADSNQPQHF.

This chain connects TRBV5-5 to TRBJ2-5; D might be TRBD1 (6 bases). Trimming removed 4 bases from V and 5 bases from J, with 21 bases in between. The germline V gene has CDR1 SGHKS and CDR2 YYEKEE (reference sequence). This CDR3 has 16 residues. The CDR3 region is CASSRTEQTPAETQYF. The DNA of the CDR3 is TGTGCCAGCAGCCGGACAGAACAAACCCCAGCGGAGACCCAGTACTTC.

The chain links TRBV19 to TRBJ2-6, with D perhaps matching TRBD1 (6 bases). In germline, CDR1 is LNHDA, CDR2 SQIVND (reference sequence). This CDR3 region has 17 residues. The V end lost 10 bases, the J end lost 0 bases, and 19 bases lay between the germline ends. Here the CDR3 reads CAIGDRRTSSGANVLTF. CDR3 nucleotides: TGTGCCATTGGAGACAGGAGGACGAGCTCTGGGGCCAACGTCCTGACTTTC.

J is TRBJ1-3 and V is TRBV10-1; D is uncertain. This CDR3 is 15 amino acids long. Looked up from germline, CDR1 is WNHNN and CDR2 is SYGVQD (reference sequence). With 3 bases removed from V and 0 bases from J, the gap between germline ends came to 9 bases. The CDR3 is CASSDDCCSGNTIYF. CDR3 nucleotides: TGCGCCAGCAGTGATGACTGCTGCTCTGGAAACACCATATATTTT.

CDR3 bases: TGTGCCAGCAGCCAAGGGGGAGGACTTTACAATGAGCAGTTCTTC. Its translation is CASSQGGGLYNEQFF. The chain couples TRBV14 to TRBJ2-1, with D possibly being TRBD2 (6 bases). This CDR3 is 15 amino acids long. The ends were cut back, 1 base at V and 4 bases at J, with 11 bases in the middle. Germline-derived CDR1 and CDR2 are SGHDN and FVKESK.

This clone was seen only a few times. This chain joins TRBV19 and TRBJ1-1, with D tentatively TRBD1 (5 bases). CDR1 is LNHDA and CDR2 is SQIVND in the germline V gene (reference sequence). V lost 1 base to trimming and J lost 2 bases, with 8 bases between them. This CDR3 has 14 residues. CDR3 in DNA: TGTGCCAGTAGTATAGGGGGGGGAAACACTGAAGCTTTCTTT. It codes for CASSIGGGNTEAFF.

The chain recombines TRBV29-1 with TRBJ2-5; no firm D call. This CDR3 region has 13 residues. CDR1 and CDR2 (germline): SQVTM, ANQGSEA. Trimming cost V 1 base and J 1 base, with 7 bases left between them. Here the CDR3 DNA reads TGCAGCGTTGAAGGGCAGTCCCAAGAGACCCAGTACTTC. Translation: CSVEGQSQETQYF.

The chain links TRBV10-3 to TRBJ2-3; D is perhaps TRBD2 (5 bases). Germline V CDR1 and CDR2: ENHRY, SYGVKD. Trimming took off 0 bases at V and 3 bases at J, with 10 bases between the two ends. The CDR3 has 15 residues. The CDR3 sequence is CAISESGGRTDTQYF. The CDR3 nucleotides are TGTGCCATCAGTGAGTCCGGAGGTCGTACAGATACGCAGTATTTT.

The chain uses TRBV28 and TRBJ1-1, with a weak D call TRBD1 (5 bases). CDR3 length equals 16 residues. Germline CDR1 MDHEN, CDR2 SYDVKM. V lost 3 bases, J lost 5 bases, and 19 bases lay in between. CDR3 coding DNA: TGTGCCAGCAGTTTCGAGACCCCCACGGCAGGGACTGAAGCTTTCTTT. Encoded protein: CASSFETPTAGTEAFF.

The chain carries TRBV7-8 and TRBJ2-7, with D perhaps TRBD1 (6 bases). This CDR3 contains 16 residues. Germline V gene lookup returns CDR1 SGHVS and CDR2 FQNEAQ. Deletions cut 6 bases from V and 0 bases from J, with 18 bases between. The chain's CDR3 is CASSRSGVPSSYEQYF. CDR3 coding DNA: TGTGCCAGCAGTCGTTCAGGGGTCCCCTCCTCCTACGAGCAGTACTTC.

The V gene is TRBV7-3, the J gene TRBJ1-1, with D unclear. V lost 5 bases, J lost 7 bases, and 8 bases lay in between. There are 11 residues in the CDR3. Germline values: CDR1 SGHTA, CDR2 FQGTGA. CDR3: CASSAAGEAFF. CDR3 nucleotides: TGTGCCAGCAGCGCTGCCGGTGAAGCTTTCTTT.

In this sample, this clone turned up once. This sequence joins TRBV7-9 and TRBJ1-6; 7 bases agree with TRBD1. V was pared by 5 bases and J by 7 bases, with 8 bases of the junction left unmatched. CDR1 and CDR2 from the germline V gene are SEHNR and FQNEAQ (reference sequence). There are 15 residues in the CDR3. CDR3 nucleotides: TGTGCCAGCAGCCATATCCCGGGACAGAATTCACCCCTCCACTTT. Protein sequence: CASSHIPGQNSPLHF.

CDR3 nucleotides: TGTGCCAGCAGTCGGGACAGGGGGGGAAATCAGCCCCAGCATTTT. Translated, it gives CASSRDRGGNQPQHF. This chain connects TRBV28 to TRBJ1-5; 11 positions match TRBD1. Germline V gives CDR1 MDHEN, CDR2 SYDVKM. The junction had 4 bases not matched to a gene; V was cut back by 5 bases and J by 4 bases. The CDR3 consists of 15 residues.

The CDR3 reads CASAESSYNEQFF. CDR3 coding DNA: TGTGCCAGCGCGGAGTCGTCCTACAATGAGCAGTTCTTC. The chain uses TRBV7-3 and TRBJ2-1; D uncertain. The length of the CDR3 is 13 residues. Per germline, CDR1 SGHTA and CDR2 FQGTGA. V shed 8 bases and J shed 1 base, with 9 bases lying between them.

The V gene is TRBV7-6, the J gene TRBJ2-2; a weak D match, TRBD2 (7 bases). Trimming left V 8 bases short and J 4 bases short, with 23 bases between. CDR3 length: 17 residues. Germline lookup yields CDR1 SGHVS and CDR2 FNYEAQ. Here the CDR3 reads CASRRDTGGGSTGELFF. The DNA of the CDR3 is TGTGCCAGCCGCCGGGACACGGGGGGCGGGAGCACCGGGGAGCTGTTTTTT.

The chain carries TRBV19 and TRBJ2-1; TRBD1 matches 7 bases. This CDR3 region has 16 residues. V lost 6 bases and J lost 0; bases outside the gene matches: 8. Germline V gene lookup returns CDR1 LNHDA and CDR2 SQIVND (reference sequence). The CDR3 DNA reads as TGTGCCAGTAGAGACCGGGACAGAAGCTCCTACAATGAGCAGTTCTTC. Its protein product is CASRDRDRSSYNEQFF.

The V gene is TRBV28, the J gene TRBJ2-7; TRBD1 matches at 8 bases. CDR1 and CDR2 from the germline V gene are MDHEN and SYDVKM. This CDR3 has 14 amino acids. V was pared by 3 bases and J by 5 bases, with 6 bases of the junction left unmatched. The CDR3 nucleotides are TGTGCCAGCAGTTTTCGGACAGGGACCCACGAGCAGTACTTC. Its translation: CASSFRTGTHEQYF.

With respect to this clone: A read error may account for a junction end that differs from germline. The gene calls are TRBV7-9 and TRBJ2-7; D not resolved. The CDR3 is 14 residues long. Germline loops: CDR1 SEHNR, CDR2 FQNEAQ (reference sequence). The CDR3 here is CSSSFWPLPDEQYF. The CDR3 nucleotides are TGTTCCAGCAGCTTCTGGCCCCTCCCAGACGAGCAGTACTTC.

This clone was seen more than once but under ten times. The rearrangement links TRBV30 to TRBJ1-5; D unresolved. Germline V lookup: CDR1 GTSNPN, CDR2 SVGIG (reference sequence). Trimming removed 1 base from V and 0 bases from J, with 7 bases in between. The CDR3 covers 14 residues. CDR3 sequence reads: CAWSGLNSNQPQHF. Here the CDR3 DNA reads TGTGCCTGGAGTGGACTGAATAGCAATCAGCCCCAGCATTTT.

This clone showed up just once. The sample holds other DNA sequences that translate to the same CDR3. The chain combines TRBV5-1 with TRBJ1-1; D call uncertain. Germline V CDR1 and CDR2: SGHRS, YFSETQ. Trimming took off 4 bases at V and 5 bases at J, with 12 bases between the two ends. The CDR3 extends over 13 amino acids. The CDR3 sequence: CASSPGWETEAFF. In nucleotides, the CDR3 is TGCGCCAGCAGCCCTGGATGGGAGACTGAAGCTTTCTTT.

Concerning this clone: Sequence at one end of the junction differs from germline and may be a read error. The chain carries TRBV7-9 and TRBJ2-2; TRBD2 matches 14 bases. This CDR3 is built from 16 residues. CDR1 is SEHNR, CDR2 FQNEAQ, per germline (reference sequence). The CDR3 DNA follows: TGTTCCAGCGCTTCCGGGACTAGCGGGAGTGGCGGGGAGCTGTTTTTT. It translates to CSSASGTSGSGGELFF.